Sequencing of this TCR beta chain was carried out in a study of blood T cell repertoires in COVID-19. Overall study context: Sources were T cells, B-cell-depleted T cells, or PBMCs; the material itself was cDNA or gDNA.

The ends were cut back, 4 bases at V and 4 bases at J, with 13 bases in the middle. The germline CDR1 and CDR2 sequences are SGHAT and FQNNGV. The CDR3 is 14 amino acids. In the original analysis: Amplified reference gene primers provided the basis for estimating nucleated cell counts. Profiling relied on immunoSEQ multiplex PCR, and the TCRdb table lists in-frame clones only, not all of them. Clone size and the V and J calls come from that table; the DNA yielded D and trimming. The sample lists fewer than 200,000 clones; about 83% were seen once. The sample consisted of peripheral blood. This sequence was found in a man between 60 and 70 years old with acute or convalescent COVID-19. The V and J genes are TRBV11-2 and TRBJ1-2, with D maybe TRBD1 (5 bases). The CDR3 sequence is CASSSLDRTYGYTF. In nucleotides, the CDR3 is TGTGCCAGCAGCTCCCTCGACAGAACCTATGGCTACACCTTC.